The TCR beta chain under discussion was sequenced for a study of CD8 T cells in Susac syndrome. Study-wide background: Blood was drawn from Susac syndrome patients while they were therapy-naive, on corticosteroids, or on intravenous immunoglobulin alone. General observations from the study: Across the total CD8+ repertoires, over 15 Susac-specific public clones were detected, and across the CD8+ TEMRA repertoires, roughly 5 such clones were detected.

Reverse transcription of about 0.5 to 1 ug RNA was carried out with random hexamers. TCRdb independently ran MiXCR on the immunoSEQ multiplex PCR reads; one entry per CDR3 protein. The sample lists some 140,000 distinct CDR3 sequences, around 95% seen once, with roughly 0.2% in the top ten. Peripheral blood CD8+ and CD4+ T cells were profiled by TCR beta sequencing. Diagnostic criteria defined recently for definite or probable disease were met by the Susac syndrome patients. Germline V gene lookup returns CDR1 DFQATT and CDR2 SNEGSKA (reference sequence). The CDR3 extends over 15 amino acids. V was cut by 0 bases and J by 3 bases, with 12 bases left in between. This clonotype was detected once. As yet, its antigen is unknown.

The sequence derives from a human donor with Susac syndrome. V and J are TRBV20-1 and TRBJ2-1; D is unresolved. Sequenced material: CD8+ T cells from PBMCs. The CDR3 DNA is TGCAGTGCTAGAGATCTCACGGACCTCTACAATGAGCAGTTCTTC. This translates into CSARDLTDLYNEQFF.